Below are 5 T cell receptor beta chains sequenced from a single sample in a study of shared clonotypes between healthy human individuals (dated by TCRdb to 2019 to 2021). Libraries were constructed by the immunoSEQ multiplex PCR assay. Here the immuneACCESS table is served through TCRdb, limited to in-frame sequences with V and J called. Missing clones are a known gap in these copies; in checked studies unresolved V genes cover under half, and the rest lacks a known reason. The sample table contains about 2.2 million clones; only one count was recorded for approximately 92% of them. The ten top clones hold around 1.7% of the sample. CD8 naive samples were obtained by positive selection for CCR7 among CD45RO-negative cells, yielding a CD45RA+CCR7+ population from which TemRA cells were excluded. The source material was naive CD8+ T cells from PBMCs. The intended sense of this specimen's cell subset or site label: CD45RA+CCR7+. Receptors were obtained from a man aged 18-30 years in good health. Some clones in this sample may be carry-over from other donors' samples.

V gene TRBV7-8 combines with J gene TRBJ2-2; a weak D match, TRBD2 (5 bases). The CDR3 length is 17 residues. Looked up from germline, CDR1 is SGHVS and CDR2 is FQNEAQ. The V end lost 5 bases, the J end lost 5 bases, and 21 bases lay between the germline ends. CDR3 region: CASSPRAVGVGTGELFF. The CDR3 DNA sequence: TGTGCCAGCAGCCCCCGGGCGGTGGGAGTAGGGACCGGGGAGCTGTTTTTT.

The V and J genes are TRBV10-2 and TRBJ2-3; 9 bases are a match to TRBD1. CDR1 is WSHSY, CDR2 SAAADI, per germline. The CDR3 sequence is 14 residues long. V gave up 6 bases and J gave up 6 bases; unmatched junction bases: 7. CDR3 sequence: CASSTNRGQDTQYF. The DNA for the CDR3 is TGCGCCAGCAGCACTAACAGGGGGCAGGATACGCAGTATTTT.

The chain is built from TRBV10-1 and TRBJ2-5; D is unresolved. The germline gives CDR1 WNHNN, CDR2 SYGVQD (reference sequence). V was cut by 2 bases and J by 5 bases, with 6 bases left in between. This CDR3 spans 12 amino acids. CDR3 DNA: TGCGCCAGCAGTGAGGATGGCGAGACCCAGTACTTC. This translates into CASSEDGETQYF.

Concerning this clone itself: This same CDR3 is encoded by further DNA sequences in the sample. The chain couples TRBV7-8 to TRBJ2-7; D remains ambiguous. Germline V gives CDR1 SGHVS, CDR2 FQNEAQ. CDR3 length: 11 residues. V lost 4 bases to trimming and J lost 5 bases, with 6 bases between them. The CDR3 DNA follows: TGTGCCAGCAGCTCGAGTCACGAGCAGTACTTC. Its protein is CASSSSHEQYF.

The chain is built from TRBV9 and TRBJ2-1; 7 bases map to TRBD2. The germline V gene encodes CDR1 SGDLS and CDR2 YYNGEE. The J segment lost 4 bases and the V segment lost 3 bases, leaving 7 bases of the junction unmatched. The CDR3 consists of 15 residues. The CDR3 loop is CASSGAVGGYNEQFF. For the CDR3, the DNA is TGTGCCAGCAGCGGAGCGGTGGGGGGGTACAATGAGCAGTTCTTC.